This T cell receptor (beta chain) derives from a study of cytomegalovirus exposure and HLA in healthy donors. V lost 2 bases, J lost 0 bases, and 7 bases lay in between. The CDR3 consists of 14 residues. CDR1 is MNHNY and CDR2 is SVGAGI in the germline V gene (reference sequence). The study ran its PCR with 60 Vbeta and 13 Jbeta primers. Method: immunoSEQ multiplex PCR; TCRdb's copy keeps in-frame clones and lacks some. The sample includes approximately 77,000 clones, around three quarters of them seen just once. The sequence was obtained from a male donor in good health and CMV-seropositive. This chain uses TRBV6-6 with TRBJ1-2; D is perhaps TRBD1 (6 bases). Sequenced: PBMCs. The CDR3 DNA follows: TGTGCCAGCAGTTACAAGGGGGCTAACTATGGCTACACCTTC. Encoded protein: CASSYKGANYGYTF.